A single sample is the source of the 6 T cell receptor beta chains below, sequenced in a study of cytomegalovirus exposure and HLA in healthy donors. Primers for the PCR totalled 60 Vbeta and 13 Jbeta. Clones were read by immunoSEQ multiplex PCR, and TCRdb kept only the in-frame ones, dropping some. This sample has 150,000 to 170,000 clones, with nearly 80% found just once. Sequencing input: PBMCs. These receptors were obtained from a man aged 25 to 40 in good health and CMV-seropositive.

The chain recombines TRBV28 with TRBJ1-1, with 7 bases identical to TRBD1. CDR1 and CDR2 (germline): MDHEN, SYDVKM. V lost 6 bases, J lost 1 base, and 8 bases stayed unmatched. The CDR3 runs 15 residues. The CDR3 loop is CASSPMGQPNTEAFF. DNA of the CDR3: TGTGCCAGCAGCCCTATGGGACAGCCGAACACTGAAGCTTTCTTT.

The chain recombines TRBV27 with TRBJ2-5, with 10 bases aligning to TRBD1. After removal of 7 bases from V and 4 bases from J, the junction contained 9 bases not matched to a gene. Germline V gene data show CDR1 as MNHEY and CDR2 as SMNVEV (reference sequence). The CDR3 is 15 residues long. DNA of the CDR3: TGTGCCAGCAAACCCGGGACAGGGGTTTTAGAGACCCAGTACTTC. The encoded protein is CASKPGTGVLETQYF.

The V call is TRBV18, the J call TRBJ2-7; 9 bases map to TRBD1. Germline lookup yields CDR1 KGHSH and CDR2 LQKENI. The CDR3 is made up of 16 amino acids. Trimming took 4 bases from V and 7 from J; bases not matched to a gene: 14. CDR3 protein: CASSQRPGQGLWEQYF. The CDR3 DNA reads TGTGCCAGCTCACAAAGACCGGGACAGGGACTCTGGGAGCAGTACTTC.

As DNA, the CDR3 is TGTGCCAGCTCGACCGCCAGGGGGTCAGCTGGCGTCGCTCAGCCCCAGCATTTT. Protein product: CASSTARGSAGVAQPQHF. The rearrangement links TRBV2 to TRBJ1-5, with 7 bases identical to TRBD1. CDR1 is SNHLY, CDR2 FYNNEI, per germline. Trimming at V came to 8 bases and at J to 6 bases, leaving 22 bases not matched to a gene. The CDR3 is made up of 18 amino acids.

The rearrangement joins TRBV30 to TRBJ1-1; 7 bases align to TRBD1. Unmatched junction bases numbered 4, after V lost 1 base and J lost 5 bases. The CDR3 sequence is 13 residues long. Per the germline V gene, CDR1 is GTSNPN and CDR2 is SVGIG (reference sequence). CDR3 sequence (DNA): TGTGCCTGGAGTGGACAGGGAAAAACTGAAGCTTTCTTT. This sequence encodes CAWSGQGKTEAFF.

The V gene is TRBV4-1, the J gene TRBJ2-7; D is possibly TRBD1 (6 bases). V was clipped by 1 base and J by 5 bases, with 15 bases between them. The length of the CDR3 is 15 residues. Germline CDR1 MGHRA, CDR2 YSYEKL. The CDR3 protein is CASSQGPGNRDEQYF. In DNA, the CDR3 is TGCGCCAGCAGCCAAGGTCCGGGGAACAGGGACGAGCAGTACTTC.